This TCR beta chain was profiled in a study of blood T cell repertoires in COVID-19. Study information: Some COVID-19 samples were acute and others convalescent; all came from the United States, Italy and Spain. PBMCs, B-cell-depleted T cells, or T cells provided the cDNA or gDNA that made up the material.

Clones were sequenced by immunoSEQ multiplex PCR, and TCRdb holds only the in-frame ones, with some missing. The data hold about 25,000 clones, with almost 90% observed a single time. Germline V gives CDR1 KGHSH, CDR2 LQKENI. There are 16 residues in the CDR3. The ends lost 2 bases at V and 2 bases at J; junction bases unmatched: 6. The V gene is TRBV18, the J gene TRBJ1-5, with 7 bases matching TRBD1. The source of this sequence is a man between 70 and 80 years old with acute or convalescent COVID-19. What was sequenced was peripheral blood. Here the CDR3 reads CASSPVPGQGNQPQHF. CDR3 nucleotides: TGTGCCAGCTCACCAGTTCCCGGACAGGGCAATCAGCCCCAGCATTTT.